There are many counts of the clone carrying this T cell receptor (beta chain). No antigen is known for it. These data belong to a study of early T cells in non-severe SARS-CoV-2 infection. At the level of the study: Bulk RNA isolated from unsorted whole blood underwent sequencing; chains were not paired. Study-wide results and limits: VDJdb matching, biased toward anti-spike CD8 responses, missed private and CD4 specificities.

Unique molecular identifier tags were affixed to discrete cDNA molecules. TCRdb ran MiXCR on the 5' RACE reads and lists one entry per CDR3 protein. The sample holds under 45,000 distinct CDR3 sequences, more than 4.5% seen once. The V gene lost 2 bases and the J gene lost 8 bases, with 16 bases spanning the gap. This CDR3 has 15 residues. Germline V lookup: CDR1 MNHEY, CDR2 SVGEGT. The genes are TRBV6-2 or TRBV6-3 and TRBJ2-1; the D gene is possibly TRBD2 (5 bases). The specimen was whole blood, collected at baseline. This sequence originates from an adult who was a healthcare worker with PCR-confirmed SARS-CoV-2 infection or an uninfected control (not recorded which). CDR3 protein: CASSYGSSPGDEQFF. The CDR3 DNA sequence: TGTGCCAGCAGTTACGGGTCTAGCCCTGGGGATGAGCAGTTCTTC.